These 18 T cell receptor beta chains share one sample of origin, sequenced in a study of CD8 T cells in ankylosing spondylitis. Study-level results: It appeared that ankylosing spondylitis blood was characterized by a TCR beta motif of roughly 8 highly homologous variants.

TCRdb fed the 5' RACE reads into MiXCR, producing one record per CDR3 protein. Of about 750,000 distinct CDR3 sequences in the sample, roughly 20% were seen once. Their antigen targets remain unknown. The sample was blood, either unsorted or a sorted T cell fraction (not recorded which). These receptors came from a male donor with ankylosing spondylitis.

This chain links TRBV7-6 with TRBJ2-7; 7 nucleotides align to TRBD2. The CDR3 runs to 16 residues. In germline, CDR1 is SGHVS, CDR2 FNYEAQ. The J segment lost 5 bases and the V segment lost 3 bases, leaving 13 bases of the junction unmatched. CDR3 residues: CASSFTMGGSSDEQYF. CDR3 in DNA: TGTGCCAGCAGCTTCACTATGGGCGGGAGTTCCGACGAGCAGTACTTC.

This rearrangement joins TRBV12-3 or TRBV12-4 to TRBJ2-7, with D perhaps TRBD1 (5 bases). The ends were cut back, 6 bases at V and 6 bases at J, with 15 bases in the middle. This CDR3 is built from 13 residues. As DNA, the CDR3 is TGTGCCAGCAGCTACATTCCGCAGGGCGAGCAGTACTTC. Residues: CASSYIPQGEQYF.

This clonotype was seen a few times. The chain employs TRBV11-2 and TRBJ2-1; D unresolved. CDR1 and CDR2 (germline): SGHAT, FQNNGV. CDR3 length equals 13 residues. Trimming removed 6 bases at V and 10 bases at J, with 16 bases between. CDR3 bases: TGTGCCAGCAGTAATCATCTTACGACCGAGCAGTTCTTC. Its translation is CASSNHLTTEQFF.

This clonotype was observed a few times. This rearrangement joins TRBV7-9 to TRBJ1-2, with D perhaps matching TRBD1 (6 bases). Trimming cost V 4 bases and J 6 bases, with 12 bases left between them. Germline CDR1 reads SEHNR; CDR2 reads FQNEAQ (reference sequence). CDR3 length: 13 amino acids. CDR3 in DNA: TGTGCCAGCAGCTCCTCAGGGGCAAATGGCTACACCTTC. Protein: CASSSSGANGYTF.

The chain employs TRBV15 and TRBJ2-2; 9 nucleotides match TRBD2. The CDR3 is 14 amino acids. V lost 5 bases to trimming and J lost 7 bases; unmatched junction nucleotides: 5. Germline CDR1 reads LNHNV; CDR2 reads YYDKDF (reference sequence). The CDR3: CATSRTSGHGELFF. CDR3 in DNA: TGTGCCACCAGCCGCACTAGCGGGCACGGGGAGCTGTTTTTT.

This clonotype was observed a handful of times. This rearrangement joins TRBV10-3 to TRBJ2-2; 12 bases fit TRBD1. Germline trimming cut 6 bases from V and 8 bases from J; bases unmatched to any gene: 4. The CDR3 consists of 14 residues. In germline, CDR1 is ENHRY, CDR2 SYGVKD. The CDR3 nucleotides read TGTGCCATCAGCGGGACAGGGGGCATTGGGGAGCTGTTTTTT. Encoded protein: CAISGTGGIGELFF.

This clonotype was detected many times. The gene calls are TRBV20-1 and TRBJ1-2; D unresolved. Trimming took off 0 bases at V and 3 bases at J, with 11 bases between the two ends. The germline gives CDR1 DFQATT, CDR2 SNEGSKA (reference sequence). This CDR3 region has 14 residues. CDR3 in DNA: TGCAGTGCTAGAGATATTTGGAACGACTATGGCTACACCTTC. It encodes CSARDIWNDYGYTF.

V and J are TRBV4-1 and TRBJ1-4; D gene unclear. The V gene's germline CDR1 is MGHRA and CDR2 YSYEKL. This CDR3 has 14 residues. The V and J ends lost 2 bases and 8 bases respectively, with 12 bases between them. CDR3 bases: TGCGCCAGCAGCCAACTCCCTCCTCGCGAAAAACTGTTTTTT. Its protein product is CASSQLPPREKLFF.

This clonotype appeared many times. The CDR3 protein is CSVFDANTEAFF. The DNA of the CDR3 is TGCAGCGTTTTCGACGCGAACACTGAAGCTTTCTTT. The V gene is TRBV29-1, the J gene TRBJ1-1; D unresolved. V lost 5 bases, J lost 1 base, and 8 bases lay in between. Germline V gives CDR1 SQVTM, CDR2 ANQGSEA. The CDR3 length is 12 residues.

This clonotype was seen ten or more times. This chain links TRBV12-3 or TRBV12-4 with TRBJ1-6, with a possible D match to TRBD1 (6 bases). The CDR3 runs 14 residues. V was trimmed by 5 bases and J by 11 bases, leaving 16 bases between them. The CDR3 nucleotides are TGTGCCAGCAGTCCACAGGGTTCGCTGGCACCCCTCCACTTT. It yields the protein CASSPQGSLAPLHF.

This clonotype occurred a few times. The chain carries TRBV5-1 and TRBJ2-3; TRBD1 aligns across 8 bases. Losses at the gene ends were 4 bases for V and 1 base for J; bases not matched to a gene: 11. The CDR3 spans 17 residues. In germline, CDR1 is SGHRS, CDR2 YFSETQ. The CDR3 coding sequence is TGCGCCAGCAGCACACCCCCGACAGGGGTTGGCACAGATACGCAGTATTTT. Translated: CASSTPPTGVGTDTQYF.

This clonotype was observed a handful of times. This rearrangement joins TRBV27 to TRBJ2-7; D remains ambiguous. V dropped 3 bases and J dropped 4 bases, with 10 bases sitting between them. The CDR3 runs to 13 residues. Germline CDR1 MNHEY, CDR2 SMNVEV (reference sequence). CDR3 residues: CASSFPSHYEQYF. CDR3 nucleotides: TGTGCCAGCAGTTTCCCCTCCCATTACGAGCAGTACTTC.

This chain uses TRBV5-4 with TRBJ1-1; D perhaps matches TRBD1 (6 bases). V lost 5 bases to trimming and J lost 0 bases, with 14 bases between them. This CDR3 is built from 15 residues. The germline V gene has CDR1 SGHNT and CDR2 YYREEE (reference sequence). The chain's CDR3 is CASRPQQGLNTEAFF. Here the CDR3 DNA reads TGTGCCAGCAGACCCCAACAGGGACTGAACACTGAAGCTTTCTTT.

The CDR3 here is CASSPLFSTGIYIGNTIYF. The CDR3, as DNA: TGTGCCAGCAGTCCCTTATTCTCAACAGGGATCTACATTGGAAACACCATATATTTT. The chain joins TRBV6-2 or TRBV6-3 to TRBJ1-3; maybe TRBD1 (6 bases). From germline, CDR1 is MNHEY and CDR2 SVGEGT. Deletions cut 5 bases from V and 3 bases from J, with 26 bases between. The CDR3 runs to 19 residues.

This clonotype has more than one count but fewer than ten. The chain links TRBV6-1 to TRBJ2-1; the D gene is possibly TRBD2 (6 bases). CDR3 size: 14 residues. V lost 8 bases, J lost 3 bases, and 14 bases lay in between. Germline V gene data show CDR1 as MNHNS and CDR2 as SASEGT. As DNA, the CDR3 is TGTGCCAGCGAAACCGGGGGAGGCTACAATGAGCAGTTCTTC. The encoded protein is CASETGGGYNEQFF.

The chain carries TRBV12-3 or TRBV12-4 and TRBJ1-4; maybe TRBD1 (5 bases). V was pared by 1 base and J by 6 bases, with 9 bases between. The CDR3 runs 14 residues. The CDR3 nucleotides read TGTGCCAGCAGTTTAGAGGGGCCGGATGAAAAACTGTTTTTT. It specifies CASSLEGPDEKLFF.

This chain uses TRBV2 with TRBJ2-1, with 10 positions matching TRBD2. The CDR3 loop spans 20 amino acids. V was clipped by 2 bases and J by 0 bases; unmatched bases: 13. Germline CDR1 SNHLY, CDR2 FYNNEI. The CDR3 reads CASSEPQTPSGRVSYNEQFF. The DNA for the CDR3 is TGTGCCAGCAGTGAACCCCAGACTCCCAGCGGGAGGGTCTCCTACAATGAGCAGTTCTTC.

This clonotype has just a few counts. V usage is TRBV7-2 and J usage is TRBJ1-5; a possible D gene is TRBD1 (5 bases). This CDR3 comprises 14 residues. The V gene's germline CDR1 is SGHTA and CDR2 FQGNSA. V was trimmed by 0 bases and J by 2 bases, leaving 5 bases between them. The CDR3 coding sequence is TGTGCCAGCAGCTTAGCGGGACGCAATCAGCCCCAGCATTTT. This encodes CASSLAGRNQPQHF.